One sample yielded the 5 T cell receptor beta chains listed below, sequenced in a study of blood T cell repertoires in COVID-19 (dated by TCRdb to 2020 to 2022). The library relied on the immunoSEQ multiplex PCR assay. This is the immuneACCESS table as TCRdb keeps it, with only in-frame sequences that have V and J called. A part of the clones is gone; compared with another copy, unresolved V genes explain less than half, and the rest is unexplained. The table for this sample lists hundreds of thousands of clones; approximately 86% of them were counted only once. The ten biggest clones cover around 2% of the sample. The sample taken for sequencing was PBMCs or T cells enriched from blood (not recorded which). Receptors were obtained from a woman aged 35 to 49 with acute COVID-19.

The V gene is TRBV30, the J gene TRBJ1-4, with 8 bases aligning to TRBD1. The ends lost 1 base at V and 0 bases at J; junction bases unmatched: 13. The CDR3 runs to 19 residues. Looked up from germline, CDR1 is GTSNPN and CDR2 is SVGIG (reference sequence). CDR3 in amino acids: CAWSGSLWDRSTTNEKLFF. CDR3 DNA sequence: TGTGCCTGGAGTGGGAGCTTATGGGACAGGAGCACAACTAATGAAAAACTGTTTTTT. The full variable domain, rest sourced from reference TRBV30 and TRBJ1-4, is SQTIHQWPATLVQPVGSPLSLECTVEGTSNPNLYWYRQAAGRGLQLLFYSVGIGQISSEVPQNLSASRPQDRQFILSSKKLLLSDSGFYLCAWSGSLWDRSTTNEKLFFGSGTQLSVL.

J is TRBJ1-2 and V is TRBV6-5; the D is unclear. The CDR3 extends over 13 amino acids. V was pared by 9 bases and J by 8 bases, with 19 bases between. CDR1 and CDR2 (germline): MNHEY, SVGAGI. The CDR3 spells CASLLDRLEGYTF. CDR3 DNA sequence: TGTGCCAGTCTCCTCGACCGCCTAGAGGGCTACACCTTC.

The chain combines TRBV30 with TRBJ2-2; 7 nucleotides match TRBD2. This CDR3 is 13 amino acids long. Germline assignment: CDR1 GTSNPN and CDR2 SVGIG (reference sequence). V gave up 5 bases and J gave up 2 bases; unmatched junction bases: 2. DNA for the CDR3: TGTGCCTGGGCGGGGGTTAACACCGGGGAGCTGTTTTTT. This gives the protein CAWAGVNTGELFF. The whole variable domain, remainder taken from reference TRBV30 and TRBJ2-2, is SQTIHQWPATLVQPVGSPLSLECTVEGTSNPNLYWYRQAAGRGLQLLFYSVGIGQISSEVPQNLSASRPQDRQFILSSKKLLLSDSGFYLCAWAGVNTGELFFGEGSRLTVL.

J is TRBJ1-2 and V is TRBV2; a possible D gene is TRBD1 (6 bases). This CDR3 region has 16 residues. With 1 base removed from V and 4 bases from J, the gap between germline ends came to 16 bases. Germline V lookup: CDR1 SNHLY, CDR2 FYNNEI. In DNA, the CDR3 is TGTGCCAGCAGTGAAGGCGGGAGCGGGGGCAGCTATGGCTACACCTTC. It is translated as CASSEGGSGGSYGYTF.

This sequence joins TRBV3-1 (or the pseudogene TRBV3-2) and TRBJ1-2; D gene uncertain. Trimming removed 1 base at V and 10 bases at J, with 10 bases between. Germline V lookup: CDR1 LGHDT, CDR2 YNNKEL (reference sequence). The CDR3 sequence is 12 residues long. The CDR3 DNA follows: TGTGCCAGCAGCCAAGCACAGAAGCACTACACCTTC. Protein product: CASSQAQKHYTF.